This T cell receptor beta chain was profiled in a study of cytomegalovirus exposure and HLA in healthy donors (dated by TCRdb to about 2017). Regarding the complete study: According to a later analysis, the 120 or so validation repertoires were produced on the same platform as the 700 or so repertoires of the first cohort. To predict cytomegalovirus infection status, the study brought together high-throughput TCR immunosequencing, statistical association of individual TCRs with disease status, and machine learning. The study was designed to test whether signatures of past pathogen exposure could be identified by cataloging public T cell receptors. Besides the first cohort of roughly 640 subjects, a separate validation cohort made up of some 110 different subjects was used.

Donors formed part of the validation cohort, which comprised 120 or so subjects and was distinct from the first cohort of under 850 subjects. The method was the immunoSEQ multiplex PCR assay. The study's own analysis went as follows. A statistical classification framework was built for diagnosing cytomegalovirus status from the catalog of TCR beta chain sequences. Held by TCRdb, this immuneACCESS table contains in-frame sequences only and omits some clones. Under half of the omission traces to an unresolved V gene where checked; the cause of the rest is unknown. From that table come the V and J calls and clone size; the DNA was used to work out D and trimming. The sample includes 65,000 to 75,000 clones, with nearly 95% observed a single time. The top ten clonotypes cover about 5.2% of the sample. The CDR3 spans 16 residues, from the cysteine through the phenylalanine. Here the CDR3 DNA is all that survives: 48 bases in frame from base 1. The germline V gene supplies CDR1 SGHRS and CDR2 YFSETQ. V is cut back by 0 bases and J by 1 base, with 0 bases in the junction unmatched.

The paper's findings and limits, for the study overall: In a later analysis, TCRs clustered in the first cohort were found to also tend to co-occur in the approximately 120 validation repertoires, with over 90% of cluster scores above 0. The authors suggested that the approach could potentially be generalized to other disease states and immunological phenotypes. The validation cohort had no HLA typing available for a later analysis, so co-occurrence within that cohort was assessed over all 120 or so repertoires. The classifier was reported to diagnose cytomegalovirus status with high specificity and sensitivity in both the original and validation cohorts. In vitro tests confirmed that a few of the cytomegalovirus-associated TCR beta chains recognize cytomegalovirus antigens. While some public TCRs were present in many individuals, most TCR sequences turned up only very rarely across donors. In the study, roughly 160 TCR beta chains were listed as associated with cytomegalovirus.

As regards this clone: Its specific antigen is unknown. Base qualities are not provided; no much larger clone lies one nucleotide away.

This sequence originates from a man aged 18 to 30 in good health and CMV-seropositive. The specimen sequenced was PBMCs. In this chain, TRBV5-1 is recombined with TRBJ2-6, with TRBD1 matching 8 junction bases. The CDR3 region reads CASSLDRGSGANVLTF. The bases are TGCGCCAGCAGCTTGGACAGGGGGTCTGGGGCCAACGTCCTGACTTTC.